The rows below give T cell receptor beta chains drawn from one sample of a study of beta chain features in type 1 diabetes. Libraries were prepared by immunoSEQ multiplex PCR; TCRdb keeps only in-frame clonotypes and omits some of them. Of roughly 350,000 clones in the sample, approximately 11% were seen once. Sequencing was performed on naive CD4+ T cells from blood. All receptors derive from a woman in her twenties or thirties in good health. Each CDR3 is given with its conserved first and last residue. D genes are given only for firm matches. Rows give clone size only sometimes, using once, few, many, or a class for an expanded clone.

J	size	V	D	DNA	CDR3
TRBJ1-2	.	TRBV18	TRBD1	TGTGCCAGCTCACAGTCGACGACAGGGTTGGGTAACTATGGCTACACCTTC	CASSQSTTGLGNYGYTF
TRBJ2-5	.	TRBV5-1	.	TGCGCCAGCAGCCCGGGGGGGTTGGGGGACAGTCAACGGAAGACCCAGTACTTC	CASSPGGLGDSQRKTQYF
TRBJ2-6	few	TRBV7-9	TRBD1	TGTGCCAGCAGCCCGCGACAGGGGTATTCTGGGGCCAACGTCCTGACTTTC	CASSPRQGYSGANVLTF
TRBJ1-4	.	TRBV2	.	TGTGCCAGCAGTGCGACGGGAAGCGGTGAAAAACTGTTTTTT	CASSATGSGEKLFF
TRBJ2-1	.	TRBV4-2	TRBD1	TGTGCCAGCAGCCAAGATCGGGGACAGGGAATATCCTACAATGAGCAGTTCTTC	CASSQDRGQGISYNEQFF
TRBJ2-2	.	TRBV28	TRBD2	TGTGCCAGCACCGGGCTAGCGGGAGATCGGTTCGGGGAGCTGTTTTTT	CASTGLAGDRFGELFF
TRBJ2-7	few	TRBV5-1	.	TGCGCCAGCAGGGGCCCCATGGACAACTACGAGCAGTACTTC	CASRGPMDNYEQYF
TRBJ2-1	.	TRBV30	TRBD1	TGTGCCTGGGGAGACAGGGCGGGTTTCTTC	CAWGDRAGFF
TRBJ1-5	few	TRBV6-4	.	TGTGCCAGCAGTGACTCGATCGGGTCTCAGCCCCAGCATTTT	CASSDSIGSQPQHF
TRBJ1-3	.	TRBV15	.	TGTGCCACCGGAAGAACCGGGAGCTCTGGAAACACCATATATTTT	CATGRTGSSGNTIYF
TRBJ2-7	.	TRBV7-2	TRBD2	TGTGCCAGCAGCTTAGTCGGCGGGAGGTCAGACGAGCAGTACTTC	CASSLVGGRSDEQYF
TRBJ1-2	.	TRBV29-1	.	TGCAGCGTAGGGGATAGTGGCTACACCTTC	CSVGDSGYTF
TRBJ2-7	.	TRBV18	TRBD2	TGTGCCAGCTCGCCGACTAGCGGGGACTCCTACGAGCAGTACTTC	CASSPTSGDSYEQYF
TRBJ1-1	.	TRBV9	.	TGTGCCAGCAGCGCAGGCCCGAACACTGAAGCTTTCTTT	CASSAGPNTEAFF
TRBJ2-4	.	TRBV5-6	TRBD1	TGTGCCAGCAGGGAGACAGGGGGAATAGCCAAAAACATTCAGTACTTC	CASRETGGIAKNIQYF
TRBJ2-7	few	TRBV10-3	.	TGTGCCATCAGTGAGTCGACGGGTTCTCGGGAGCAGTACTTC	CAISESTGSREQYF
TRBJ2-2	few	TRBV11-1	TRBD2	TGTGCCAGCAGCTTAGAACTAGCGGGAAACACCGGGGAGCTGTTTTTT	CASSLELAGNTGELFF
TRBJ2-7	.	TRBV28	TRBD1	TGTGCCAGCAGTTTCTCCGGGACAGGCTACGAGCAGTACTTC	CASSFSGTGYEQYF
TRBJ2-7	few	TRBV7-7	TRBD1	TGTGCTAGCAGCTTGGGGGGGACAGGGGGGAACGAGCAGTACTTC	CASSLGGTGGNEQYF
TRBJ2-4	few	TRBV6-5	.	TGTGCCAGCAGTTACCTACAGGGTACAAACATTCAGTACTTC	CASSYLQGTNIQYF
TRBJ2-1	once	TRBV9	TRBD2	TGTGCCAGCAGCCCAACTAGCGGGAGGTACAATGAGCAGTTCTTC	CASSPTSGRYNEQFF
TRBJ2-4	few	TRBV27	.	TGTGCCAGCAGTTGGCGGGGAGCCAAAAACATTCAGTACTTC	CASSWRGAKNIQYF
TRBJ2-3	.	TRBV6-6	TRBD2	TGTGCCAGCAGTTACTCGAGACTAGCGGGAGGGGATACGCAGTATTTT	CASSYSRLAGGDTQYF
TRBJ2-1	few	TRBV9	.	TGTGCCAGCAGCGACTCCGGGACATCCCCAGTTCCGCAGTTCTTC	CASSDSGTSPVPQFF
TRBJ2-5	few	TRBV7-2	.	TGTGCCAGCAGCGTGTCACAAGAGACCCAGTACTTC	CASSVSQETQYF
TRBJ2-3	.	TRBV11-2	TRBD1	TGTGCCAGCAGCCTCATACAGGGGGCAGTCACAGATACGCAGTATTTT	CASSLIQGAVTDTQYF
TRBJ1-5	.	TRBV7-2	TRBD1	TGTGCCAGCAGCTTAAGACAGGGGGCAGGTCAGCCCCAGCATTTT	CASSLRQGAGQPQHF
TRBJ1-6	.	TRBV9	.	TGTGCCAGCAGTGATCTAGCTCGGGATTCACCCCTCCACTTT	CASSDLARDSPLHF
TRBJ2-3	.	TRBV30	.	TGTGCCTGGAGTGCCCCTTGGACTTATTATCGGGATACGCAGTATTTT	CAWSAPWTYYRDTQYF
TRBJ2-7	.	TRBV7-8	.	TGTGCCAGCAGCTTAGCGAATAGCGCTGGCTACGAGCAGTACTTC	CASSLANSAGYEQYF
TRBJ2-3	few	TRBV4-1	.	TGCGCCAGCAGCTACCGACCGGACACAGCAGATACGCAGTATTTT	CASSYRPDTADTQYF
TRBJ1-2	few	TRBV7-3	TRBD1	TGTGCCAGCAGCTTGGGGGGACAGGGCTATGGCTACACCTTC	CASSLGGQGYGYTF
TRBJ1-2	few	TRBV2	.	TGTGCCAGCAGTGAAGCGCTTCAGGGATACGGCTACACCTTC	CASSEALQGYGYTF
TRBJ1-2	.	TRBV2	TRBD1	TGTGCCATTCGGACAGGGGTCGTCGCTACCTATGGCTACACCTTC	CAIRTGVVATYGYTF
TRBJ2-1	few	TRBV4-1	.	TGCGCCAGCAGCCAAGAAAGGGGATCTAGTAAGAATTTCTTC	CASSQERGSSKNFF
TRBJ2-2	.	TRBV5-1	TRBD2	TGCGCCAGCAGCCAGACTAGCGGAGCGAACACCGGGGAGCTGTTTTTT	CASSQTSGANTGELFF
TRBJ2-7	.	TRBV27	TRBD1	TGTGCCAGCAGTTTAGGGGACAGGGTTTGCGAGCAGTACTTC	CASSLGDRVCEQYF
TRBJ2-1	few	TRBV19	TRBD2	TGTGCCAGTAGCCGACTAGCGGACTCCTACAATGAGCAGTTCTTC	CASSRLADSYNEQFF
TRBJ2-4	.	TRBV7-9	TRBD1	TGTGCCAGCCAAGGGGTTTTGACAGGGCGAGGGATGGACAAAAACATTCAGTACTTC	CASQGVLTGRGMDKNIQYF
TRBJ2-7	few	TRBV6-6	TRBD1	TGTGCCACCCGATCCGGGACAGGGGTATCCTACGAGCAGTACTTC	CATRSGTGVSYEQYF